This TCR beta chain stems from a study of blood T cell repertoires in COVID-19. Study summary: The United States, Italy and Spain supplied acute and convalescent COVID-19 samples.

The repertoire was sequenced with immunoSEQ multiplex PCR; TCRdb's copy has only in-frame clones and lacks some. The sample includes approximately 40,000 clones, roughly 88% of them seen just once. The V end lost 5 bases, the J end lost 1 base, and 12 bases lay between the germline ends. The CDR3 extends over 14 amino acids. Germline V CDR1 and CDR2: SGHVS, FQNEAQ. The sample consisted of peripheral blood. The TCR sequence derives from a woman in her 70s with acute or convalescent COVID-19. The genes are TRBV7-8 and TRBJ2-7, with D unresolved. CDR3 in DNA: TGTGCCAGCAGCCTCTCGACTGGGTCCTACGAGCAGTACGTC. Residues: CASSLSTGSYEQYV.